Listed below are T cell receptor beta chains from one sample, sequenced in a study of T cells in localized non-small cell lung cancer. The method was immunoSEQ multiplex PCR; TCRdb's version includes in-frame clones alone and lacks a portion of them. Here the sample spans 20,000 to 30,000 clones, roughly nine tenths being singletons. The material was peripheral blood, obtained before any cancer treatment. The receptors were gathered from a woman aged 40-70 years with stage I lung adenocarcinoma. Both conserved end residues are part of each CDR3. D genes are given only for firm matches. Only part of the rows carry a size: once, few, many, or a class if the clone is expanded.

clone size	D gene	CDR3 length	V gene	J gene	CDR3 DNA	CDR3 protein
few	NA	18	TRBV6-4	TRBJ2-1	TGTGCCAGCAGTGCCCCCTTCCAGCCTGGGGTTCTCCACAATGAGCAGTTCTTC	CASSAPFQPGVLHNEQFF
NA	NA	13	TRBV5-5	TRBJ2-1	TGTGCCAGCAGCCAAAGAGAGTACAATGAGCAGTTCTTC	CASSQREYNEQFF
NA	NA	15	TRBV18	TRBJ2-5	TGTGCCAGCTCATTCCAACACAGTTTACAAGAGACCCAGTACTTC	CASSFQHSLQETQYF
NA	TRBD2	15	TRBV7-9	TRBJ2-1	TGTGCCAGCAGCTTAGGGACTAGCGACTACAATGAGCAGTTCTTC	CASSLGTSDYNEQFF
NA	TRBD1	17	TRBV5-1	TRBJ2-7	TGCGCCAGCAGCTTGAGGGGCCCCGGGACAGGAGCCTACGAGCAGTACTTC	CASSLRGPGTGAYEQYF
NA	NA	15	TRBV28	TRBJ2-3	TGTGCCAGCAGTTTAATGGGACACACACGTAATACGCAGTATTTT	CASSLMGHTRNTQYF
NA	NA	14	TRBV4-2	TRBJ2-1	TGTGCCAGCAGCGGTAGCGGACGTTACAATGAGCAGTTCTTC	CASSGSGRYNEQFF
NA	NA	16	TRBV5-1	TRBJ1-1	TGCGCCAGCAGCTTGGGGGACTTACTGAGGAACACTGAAGCTTTCTTT	CASSLGDLLRNTEAFF
NA	TRBD1	15	TRBV28	TRBJ1-2	TGTGCCAGCAGTTTGGGTACAGGGGGCAACTATGGCTACACCTTC	CASSLGTGGNYGYTF
NA	NA	13	TRBV11-2	TRBJ1-2	TGTGCCAGCAGCGGGGCTGGAGGGTTTGGCTACACCTTC	CASSGAGGFGYTF
NA	TRBD2	14	TRBV2	TRBJ2-7	TGTGCCAGCAGTCCGGGACTAGCGGATTACGAGCAGTACTTC	CASSPGLADYEQYF
NA	NA	15	TRBV7-8	TRBJ2-7	TGTGCCAGCAGCTTAGAGGCAGGGCTTACCTACGAGCAGTACTTC	CASSLEAGLTYEQYF
once	NA	14	TRBV5-1	TRBJ1-5	TGCGCCAGCAGCACGACCGGCTTGAATCAGCCCCAGCATTTT	CASSTTGLNQPQHF
NA	NA	13	TRBV25-1	TRBJ2-7	TGTGCCAGCAGGGGGACAAGCTCCTACGAGCAGTACTTC	CASRGTSSYEQYF
NA	NA	14	TRBV11-3	TRBJ1-1	TGTGCCAGCAGCTCAGGCCCGGGAAGCACTGAAGCTTTCTTT	CASSSGPGSTEAFF
once	NA	15	TRBV6-5	TRBJ2-3	TGTGCCAGCAGTTACGGCAGGGGCCACACAGATACGCAGTATTTT	CASSYGRGHTDTQYF
NA	NA	16	TRBV19	TRBJ2-7	TGTGCCAGTAGAACTCGACACACAGGGCTAACCTACGAGCAGTACTTC	CASRTRHTGLTYEQYF
NA	NA	14	TRBV4-1	TRBJ1-1	TGCGCCAGCAGCCAAGATTCTGGGAACACTGAAGCTTTCTTT	CASSQDSGNTEAFF
once	NA	15	TRBV5-5	TRBJ2-7	TGTGCCAGCAGCTTGGCCTTAGGGACCACCTACGAGCAGTACTTC	CASSLALGTTYEQYF
NA	TRBD1	15	TRBV6-5	TRBJ1-3	TGTGCCAGCAGCCGACAGGGCGATGCTGGAAACACCATATATTTT	CASSRQGDAGNTIYF
NA	TRBD2	14	TRBV5-4	TRBJ2-5	TGTGCCAGCAGCTTGACTAGCGGAAAGGAGACCCAGTACTTC	CASSLTSGKETQYF
NA	TRBD1	13	TRBV10-1	TRBJ2-5	TGCGCCAGCAGTAACGACAGGGGAGAGACCCAGTACTTC	CASSNDRGETQYF
NA	NA	16	TRBV9	TRBJ2-1	TGTGCCAGCAGCGTACGGGGGGACAGCTCCTACAATGAGCAGTTCTTC	CASSVRGDSSYNEQFF
NA	NA	14	TRBV6-1	TRBJ1-5	TGTGCCAGCTCCTACGGGTCGGGCAATCAGCCCCAGCATTTT	CASSYGSGNQPQHF
few	NA	14	TRBV4-1	TRBJ2-3	TGCGCCAGCAGCCAAGAGGCTAGCGAGTATACGCAGTATTTT	CASSQEASEYTQYF
NA	NA	16	TRBV6-1	TRBJ1-4	TGTGCCAGCAGTGAAGTAGGGGTTGCAACTAATGAAAAACTGTTTTTT	CASSEVGVATNEKLFF
NA	NA	13	TRBV28	TRBJ1-5	TGTGCCAGCAGTTTAGTGGGGAATCAGCCCCAGCATTTT	CASSLVGNQPQHF
NA	TRBD1	14	TRBV5-1	TRBJ2-7	TGCGCCAGCAGCCCGGGACAGGGTCCCTACGAGCAGTACTTC	CASSPGQGPYEQYF
once	NA	16	TRBV5-1	TRBJ2-5	TGCGCCAGCAGCTCGGTCCCGGGAGTGCGAGGGGGGACCCAGTACTTC	CASSSVPGVRGGTQYF
NA	NA	15	TRBV6-8	TRBJ2-7	TGTGCCAGCAGTGACCCTGGGGGAAGCTCCTACGAGCAGTACTTC	CASSDPGGSSYEQYF
NA	TRBD2	16	TRBV6-5	TRBJ2-2	TGTGCCAGCAGTTACCGGCTAGCGGACGGGACCGGGGAGCTGTTTTTT	CASSYRLADGTGELFF
NA	NA	15	TRBV6-5	TRBJ2-5	TGTGCCAGCAGTTACTCGATGCTCAAGAGGGAGACCCAGTACTTC	CASSYSMLKRETQYF
NA	NA	14	TRBV9	TRBJ2-4	TGTGCCAGCAGCGTAGATGGCGGCAGCGACATTCAGTACTTC	CASSVDGGSDIQYF
once	TRBD2	19	TRBV4-1	TRBJ2-2	TGCGCCAGCAGCCAAGATGCCCTCACTAGCGGGAGTATATCCGGGGAGCTGTTTTTT	CASSQDALTSGSISGELFF
NA	NA	15	TRBV27	TRBJ1-5	TGTGCCAGTAAAAGGGGCTCGGGAGGGAGTCAGCCCCAGCATTTT	CASKRGSGGSQPQHF
NA	NA	15	TRBV18	TRBJ1-3	TGTGCCAGCTCACCCGGTTGGGAATCTGGAAACACCATATATTTT	CASSPGWESGNTIYF
once	NA	11	TRBV6-6	TRBJ2-7	TGTGCCAGCAGGCTGGACCATCTCGAGTACTTC	CASRLDHLEYF
NA	TRBD2	18	TRBV7-9	TRBJ2-1	TGTGCCAGCAGCACCCGGACTAGCGGGAGGGCGGGGTACAATGAGCAGTTCTTC	CASSTRTSGRAGYNEQFF
NA	TRBD2	15	TRBV7-2	TRBJ2-5	TGTGCCAGCACCCGGGGACTAGCGGGAGCAGAGACCCAGTACTTC	CASTRGLAGAETQYF
once	TRBD1	16	TRBV7-9	TRBJ2-7	TGTGCCAGCAGCTTAGGTCCGGGACAGGGAACTTACGAGCAGTACTTC	CASSLGPGQGTYEQYF
few	NA	12	TRBV19	TRBJ2-1	TGTGCCAGTAGATTGGGCCCTAATGAGCAGTTCTTC	CASRLGPNEQFF
NA	NA	14	TRBV11-2	TRBJ1-2	TGTGCCAGCAGCTTCGGGGACACTCGGAAAGGCTACACCTTC	CASSFGDTRKGYTF
NA	TRBD2	14	TRBV11-2	TRBJ2-1	TGTGCCAGCAGCTTAGGACCAAGCGGGAACGAGCAGTTCTTC	CASSLGPSGNEQFF
NA	NA	14	TRBV11-3	TRBJ2-1	TGTGCCAGCAGCGATAACCGGCGTTACAATGAGCAGTTCTTC	CASSDNRRYNEQFF
NA	NA	13	TRBV15	TRBJ1-2	TGTGCCACCAGCGAGACAGGCGTCTATGGCTACACCTTC	CATSETGVYGYTF
NA	NA	14	TRBV5-1	TRBJ2-3	TGCGCCAGCAGTCCAGGGCCCTACACAGATACGCAGTATTTT	CASSPGPYTDTQYF
NA	NA	15	TRBV9	TRBJ2-1	TGTGCCAGCAGCGTTTACGGGAGCCGGAACAATGAGCAGTTCTTC	CASSVYGSRNNEQFF
once	TRBD1	15	TRBV6-6	TRBJ2-7	TGTGCCAGCAGTTTACAACTGACAGGGGGTGACGAGCAGTACTTC	CASSLQLTGGDEQYF
NA	NA	15	TRBV4-2	TRBJ1-2	TGTGCCAGCAGCCAAGATCAGGTGGGGAACTATGGCTACACCTTC	CASSQDQVGNYGYTF
few	TRBD1	15	TRBV27	TRBJ2-7	TGTGCCAGCAGACAGGGGCCCCCCCTTTCCTACGAGCAGTACTTC	CASRQGPPLSYEQYF
NA	NA	14	TRBV18	TRBJ2-5	TGTGCCAGCTCACCCATGGCAGGTCAAGAGACCCAGTACTTC	CASSPMAGQETQYF
NA	TRBD1	15	TRBV5-1	TRBJ2-2	TGCGCCAGCAGCCTACTTGGACAGGGGGCTCAGGAGCTGTTTTTT	CASSLLGQGAQELFF
NA	TRBD1	15	TRBV7-8	TRBJ1-1	TGTGCCAGCAGCGGCCGACAGGGGGTTGGGACTGAAGCTTTCTTT	CASSGRQGVGTEAFF
NA	TRBD1	14	TRBV28	TRBJ1-2	TGTGCCAGCACCCGACAGGGTGGCGACTATGGCTACACCTTC	CASTRQGGDYGYTF